A selection of T cell receptor beta chains follows, all from one sample in a study of OX40 agonist ivuxolimab in advanced cancers. Produced via immunoSEQ multiplex PCR; TCRdb's table is partial and in-frame only. The top ten hold roughly 25% of the sample, which has about 80,000 clones, approximately 84% seen once. The sample here was CD4+ or CD8+ T cells sorted from blood, taken in a trial of the OX40 agonist ivuxolimab. The receptors stem from an adult with an advanced solid tumor such as melanoma, head and neck, liver or kidney cancer. Both conserved end residues are part of each CDR3. The order of the fields is D gene, J gene, V gene, clone size, CDR3 DNA, CDR3 protein. The D gene is left open where the match is weak. Only part of the rows carry a size: once, few, many, or a class if the clone is expanded.

TRBD1 TRBJ2-6 TRBV10-3 NA TGTGCCATCAGCCCGGGACAGGGCCAAGCTGGGGCCAACGTCCTGACTTTC CAISPGQGQAGANVLTF
TRBD1 TRBJ2-1 TRBV19 NA TGTGCCAGTAGTGCCAGACAGGGGAGCCTTTCCTACAATGAGCAGTTCTTC CASSARQGSLSYNEQFF
TRBD1 TRBJ1-3 TRBV25-1 few TGTGCCAGCAGTCCGGACAGGGCCGGGGGAAACACCATATATTTT CASSPDRAGGNTIYF
TRBD2 TRBJ2-3 TRBV5-1 NA TGCGCCAGCAGCTTGGATCCCCCACTGACTAGCGGAGGTAGCACAGATACGCAGTATTTT CASSLDPPLTSGGSTDTQYF
TRBD1 TRBJ2-5 TRBV14 NA TGTGCCAGCAGCCAAGACCGGAAACGGGAAGGGGGCCAGGTTCTAGAGACCCAGTACTTC CASSQDRKREGGQVLETQYF
NA TRBJ1-1 TRBV29-1 NA TGCAGCGTTCTACCCATGAACACTGAAGCTTTCTTT CSVLPMNTEAFF
NA TRBJ1-5 TRBV10-3 NA TGTGCCATCAGCCCAGACACCTATCAGCCCCAGCATTTT CAISPDTYQPQHF
TRBD2 TRBJ2-7 TRBV18 NA TGTGCCAGCTCACCGTCGATACTAGCGGGTTACGAGCAGTACTTC CASSPSILAGYEQYF
NA TRBJ1-5 TRBV18 NA TGTGCCAGCTCACCAGGCCCAGAATGGGCCCGCAGTCAGCCCCAGCATTTT CASSPGPEWARSQPQHF
TRBD1 TRBJ1-2 TRBV18 NA TGTGCCAGCTCACCTAGGGACAGGTACAGAATCGAGAGCTATGGCTACACCTTC CASSPRDRYRIESYGYTF
NA TRBJ1-1 TRBV21-1 NA TGTGCCAGCAGCATCAAGGCAGGGGGCCGGAACACTGAAGCTTTCTTT CASSIKAGGRNTEAFF
NA TRBJ1-2 TRBV5-8 NA TGTGCCAGCAGCTTGGTGGGGACGGGGAACTATGGCTACACCTTC CASSLVGTGNYGYTF
TRBD2 TRBJ2-1 TRBV5-1 NA TGCGCCAGCAGCTTGCAACTAGCGGGGCCTTACAATGAGCAGTTCTTC CASSLQLAGPYNEQFF
NA TRBJ2-3 TRBV9 NA TGTGCCAGCAGCGCAGGGACTCTGGATACGCAGTATTTT CASSAGTLDTQYF
TRBD1 TRBJ2-3 TRBV28 NA TGTGCCAGCAGTATCACAGGGGGGACAGATACGCAGTATTTT CASSITGGTDTQYF
NA TRBJ2-5 TRBV6-5 NA TGTGCCAGCACCCAGAGGAGGGAAGAGACCCAGTACTTC CASTQRREETQYF
TRBD1 TRBJ1-3 TRBV10-3 NA TGTGCCATAGGGACAGGGGCCTTTGGTTCTGGAAACACCATATATTTT CAIGTGAFGSGNTIYF
NA TRBJ2-3 TRBV5-1 NA TGCGCCAGCAGCTTGTCGGGGGCTAGCACAGATACGCAGTATTTT CASSLSGASTDTQYF
NA TRBJ2-3 TRBV2 NA TGTGCCAGCACGTCAGTCGTCACAGATACGCAGTATTTT CASTSVVTDTQYF
TRBD1 TRBJ1-6 TRBV7-2 NA TGTGCCAGCAGCTTGAGGACAGGGGCTATATTTAATTCACCCCTCCACTTT CASSLRTGAIFNSPLHF
NA TRBJ2-5 TRBV29-1 NA TGCAGCGTTGGGCCAGGGCTAGAGACCCAGTACTTC CSVGPGLETQYF
NA TRBJ1-5 TRBV4-1 few TGCGCCAGCAGCCAAACTGTTGGGCAGCCCCAGCATTTT CASSQTVGQPQHF
NA TRBJ1-4 TRBV7-6 once TGTGCCAGCAGCTCCAGACAGGAAAAACTGTTTTTT CASSSRQEKLFF
NA TRBJ2-2 TRBV10-3 NA TGTGCCATCAGTGACGGGACAACGAACACCGGGGAGCTGTTTTTT CAISDGTTNTGELFF
NA TRBJ2-7 TRBV11-2 NA TGTGCCAGCAGCCCCGGACGGAGCGCATCCTACGAGCAGTACTTC CASSPGRSASYEQYF
NA TRBJ2-1 TRBV19 NA TGTGCCAGTAGTAGGGGGCGGTCACCCCTCTACAATGAGCAGTTCTTC CASSRGRSPLYNEQFF
NA TRBJ1-4 TRBV4-2 once TGTGCCAGCAGCCAGGGTATAGTCGGAGCCTGGGATGAAAAACTGTTTTTT CASSQGIVGAWDEKLFF
TRBD1 TRBJ2-1 TRBV7-6 NA TGTGCCAGCAGTCAAACAGGGGACAATGAGCAGTTCTTC CASSQTGDNEQFF
NA TRBJ1-4 TRBV28 NA TGTGCCAGCAGTGCCGACACCCCAACTAATGAAAAACTGTTTTTT CASSADTPTNEKLFF
NA TRBJ2-7 TRBV6-1 NA TGTGCCAGCAGTGAAGCCCGACAGGCTGCCTACGAGCAGTACTTC CASSEARQAAYEQYF
TRBD1 TRBJ2-7 TRBV5-1 NA TGCGCCAGCAGACCCGGGACAGGGGGAGACTACGAGCAGTACTTC CASRPGTGGDYEQYF
NA TRBJ1-1 TRBV5-1 NA TGCGCCAGCAGCTCCTCGACCGGGGCGAACACTGAAGCTTTCTTT CASSSSTGANTEAFF
NA TRBJ2-2 TRBV28 once TGTGCCAGCAGTTTTGGGGGCATCACCGGGGAGCTGTTTTTT CASSFGGITGELFF
NA TRBJ1-5 TRBV5-4 NA TGTGCCAGCAGCCGGACCGGACCAAATCAGCCCCAGCATTTT CASSRTGPNQPQHF
TRBD2 TRBJ2-7 TRBV6-5 NA TGTGCCAGCAGTCCTCGCGCGGGGGACTACGAGCAGTACTTC CASSPRAGDYEQYF
TRBD2 TRBJ2-2 TRBV30 NA TGTGCCAGACTAGCGGGGGGACCCACCGGGGAGCTGTTTTTT CARLAGGPTGELFF
TRBD1 TRBJ2-5 TRBV27 NA TGTGCCAGCAGCTCAATCGGGGACAGGGAATACTTC CASSSIGDREYF